Listed below are T cell receptor beta chains from one sample, sequenced in a study of blood T cells in healthy people across ages. TCRdb used MiXCR to reprocess the 5' RACE reads, holding one entry per CDR3 protein. Of some 1.5 million distinct CDR3 sequences in the sample, roughly 30% are singletons; the top ten hold roughly 8%. The source material was blood. These receptors were taken from a young woman in good health. Both conserved end residues are part of each CDR3. A D gene is named only where the DNA matches it firmly. Clone sizes are given selectively: once, few, many, or a class where the clone is expanded.

>TRBD1|TRBV20-1|few|TRBJ1-4
CSATRQGATNEKLFF
TGCAGTGCTACCAGACAGGGGGCAACTAATGAAAAACTGTTTTTT
>.|TRBV24-1|.|TRBJ1-1
CATGKQGNEAFF
TGTGCCACTGGAAAACAGGGTAATGAAGCTTTCTTT
>TRBD2|TRBV11-2|few|TRBJ2-1
CASSLMAGEASYNEQFF
TGTGCCAGCAGCTTAATGGCGGGAGAGGCCTCCTACAATGAGCAGTTCTTC
>.|TRBV29-1|many|TRBJ1-2
CSVADPNYGYTF
TGCAGCGTTGCTGACCCTAACTATGGCTACACCTTC
>.|TRBV12-3/TRBV12-4|few|TRBJ1-5
CASSLFKSGNQPQHF
TGTGCCAGCAGTTTATTTAAGTCGGGTAATCAGCCCCAGCATTTT
>.|TRBV12-3/TRBV12-4|many|TRBJ2-5
CASSFLAEETQYF
TGTGCCAGCAGTTTTCTAGCCGAGGAGACCCAGTACTTC
>TRBD1|TRBV12-3/TRBV12-4|.|TRBJ1-2
CASSLRGPGYGYTF
TGTGCCAGCAGTTTAAGGGGGCCGGGCTATGGCTACACCTTC
>.|TRBV7-9|few|TRBJ2-1
CASSFGQDEQFF
TGTGCCAGCAGCTTCGGTCAAGATGAGCAGTTCTTC
>.|TRBV24-1|.|TRBJ1-5
CATGTTGNSNQPQHF
TGTGCCACCGGTACTACGGGGAATAGCAATCAGCCCCAGCATTTT
>TRBD2|TRBV7-9|.|TRBJ2-1
CASSFPSGGAWEQFF
TGTGCCAGCAGCTTTCCTAGCGGGGGGGCCTGGGAGCAGTTCTTC
>.|TRBV12-5|.|TRBJ1-5
CASGPPSSYSNQPQHF
TGTGCTAGTGGTCCCCCGAGTTCTTATAGCAATCAGCCCCAGCATTTT
>TRBD2|TRBV11-2|.|TRBJ2-4
CASSRAGGKNIQYF
TGTGCCAGCAGCAGAGCGGGGGGGAAAAACATTCAGTACTTC
>.|TRBV28|.|TRBJ2-7
CASSLFRQNPRYEQYF
TGTGCCAGCAGTTTATTTAGGCAGAACCCCCGCTACGAGCAGTACTTC
>.|TRBV30|.|TRBJ2-6
CAWSDVNSGANVLTF
TGTGCCTGGAGCGACGTAAACTCTGGGGCCAACGTCCTGACGTTC
>TRBD2|TRBV20-1|few|TRBJ2-1
CSAWGLAVYNEQFF
TGCAGTGCTTGGGGACTAGCGGTCTACAATGAGCAGTTCTTC
>TRBD2|TRBV5-1|.|TRBJ2-5
CATHSGGNQETQYF
TGCGCCACCCATAGCGGGGGGAATCAAGAGACCCAGTACTTC
>.|TRBV7-2|.|TRBJ1-1
CASSSLQAFGAFF
TGTGCCAGCAGCTCACTCCAGGCTTTTGGCGCTTTCTTT
>.|TRBV9|.|TRBJ2-5
CASSEPLAETRYF
TGTGCCAGCAGCGAGCCTTTAGCGGAGACCCGGTACTTC
>.|TRBV20-1|.|TRBJ2-3
CSTPGEGTDTQYF
TGCAGTACCCCTGGGGAAGGGACAGATACGCAGTATTTT
>.|TRBV7-9|.|TRBJ1-2
CASSLSGGPYTF
TGTGCCAGCAGCTTGAGTGGAGGACCCTACACCTTC
>.|TRBV5-1|many|TRBJ2-4
CASSFEDFDIQYF
TGCGCCAGCAGCTTTGAAGATTTCGACATTCAGTACTTC
>.|TRBV6-6|.|TRBJ2-5
CASSYGARQETQYF
TGTGCCAGCAGTTATGGGGCGAGACAAGAGACCCAGTACTTC
>.|TRBV4-1|.|TRBJ2-7
CASSQDHRGGFYEQYF
TGCGCCAGCAGCCAAGATCACAGGGGAGGGTTCTACGAGCAGTACTTC
>.|TRBV6-5|.|TRBJ1-5
CASSYSRQKGNQPQHF
TGTGCCAGCAGTTACTCGCGGCAAAAGGGCAATCAGCCCCAGCATTTT
>TRBD1|TRBV6-6|.|TRBJ2-5
CASSPPGQSLETQYF
TGTGCCAGCAGTCCCCCGGGACAGTCATTAGAGACCCAGTACTTC
>TRBD2|TRBV7-6|few|TRBJ2-1
CASSRASLAGVGEQFF
TGTGCCAGCAGCCGTGCCTCACTAGCGGGAGTGGGTGAGCAGTTCTTC
>.|TRBV9|.|TRBJ2-3
CASSSQGASGADTQYF
TGTGCCAGCAGCTCCCAGGGGGCTAGCGGGGCCGATACGCAGTATTTT
>.|TRBV14|.|TRBJ2-4
CASSQVNPADSYVQYF
TGTGCCAGCAGCCAAGTGAATCCAGCGGACTCCTACGTGCAGTACTTC
>.|TRBV20-1|many|TRBJ1-2
CSAYFNYGYTF
TGCAGTGCATACTTTAACTATGGCTACACCTTC
>TRBD1|TRBV24-1|few|TRBJ2-7
CATSETTGGNEQYF
TGTGCCACCAGTGAGACGACAGGGGGGAACGAGCAGTACTTC
>.|TRBV9|.|TRBJ1-3
CASSVQSSGNTIYF
TGTGCCAGCAGCGTTCAGAGCTCTGGAAACACCATATATTTT
>.|TRBV4-1|few|TRBJ1-2
CASSQDVAGANYGYTF
TGCGCCAGCAGCCAAGATGTTGCAGGGGCAAACTATGGCTACACCTTC
>.|TRBV29-1|few|TRBJ1-1
CSSAGSGTEAFF
TGCAGTAGTGCAGGGTCCGGCACTGAAGCTTTCTTT
>.|TRBV29-1|.|TRBJ2-5
CSGRTARETQYF
TGCAGCGGCCGGACGGCACGAGAGACCCAGTACTTC
>TRBD2|TRBV7-2|.|TRBJ2-7
CASSLVVLAGGSSYEQYF
TGTGCCAGCAGCTTAGTTGTTCTAGCGGGAGGAAGCTCCTACGAGCAGTACTTC
>.|TRBV14|.|TRBJ2-5
CASSQGGGEYVKTQYF
TGTGCCAGCAGCCAAGGGGGCGGCGAGTACGTAAAGACCCAGTACTTC
>.|TRBV29-1|.|TRBJ1-5
CSVGTGNQPLHF
.
>.|TRBV29-1|.|TRBJ1-2
CSVEGSGEGGYTF
TGCAGCGTTGAAGGCTCAGGGGAGGGAGGCTACACCTTC
>TRBD2|TRBV20-1|many|TRBJ2-3
CSATLLAGGILTDTQYF
TGCAGTGCTACCCTCCTAGCGGGAGGGATTCTGACAGATACGCAGTATTTT
>.|TRBV21-1|few|TRBJ2-7
CASSRGGGGGKRYEQYF
TGTGCCAGCAGTCGGGGGGGAGGGGGCGGAAAACGCTACGAGCAGTACTTC
>TRBD1|TRBV5-1|.|TRBJ1-1
CASSLEGQEFEAFF
TGCGCCAGCAGCTTGGAGGGACAGGAATTTGAAGCTTTCTTT
>.|TRBV4-3|.|TRBJ2-7
CASSQEYSYEQYF
TGCGCCAGCAGCCAAGAGTACTCCTACGAGCAGTACTTC
>.|TRBV5-1|.|TRBJ1-2
CASSLAETNYGYTF
TGCGCCAGCAGCTTGGCAGAGACGAACTATGGCTACACCTTC
>TRBD2|TRBV13|few|TRBJ2-1
CASSWSLAGVSYEQFF
TGTGCCAGCAGCTGGTCACTAGCGGGAGTAAGCTATGAGCAGTTCTTC
>.|TRBV5-1|.|TRBJ2-5
CASSLEAHQETQYF
TGCGCCAGCAGCTTGGAGGCTCACCAAGAGACCCAGTACTTC
>TRBD2|TRBV29-1|.|TRBJ2-1
CSAMGLAGGGNEQFF
TGCAGCGCCATGGGACTAGCGGGAGGGGGCAATGAGCAGTTCTTC
>.|TRBV11-2|few|TRBJ1-1
CASSFSRGNTEAFF
TGTGCCAGCAGCTTTAGCAGGGGTAACACTGAAGCTTTCTTT
>.|TRBV10-2|.|TRBJ1-6
CATTRDPRNSPLHF
TGCGCCACGACGAGGGACCCTAGGAATTCACCCCTCCACTTT
>.|TRBV6-1|.|TRBJ2-3
CASTDYYTDTQYF
TGTGCCAGCACGGACTACTACACAGATACGCAGTATTTT
>.|TRBV10-3|.|TRBJ2-7
CAIRPGRAYEQYF
TGTGCCATCAGGCCAGGCAGGGCCTACGAGCAGTACTTC
>TRBD1|TRBV12-3/TRBV12-4|few|TRBJ1-4
CASSSLPGQGSTNEKLFF
TGTGCCAGCAGTTCCCTACCGGGACAGGGGTCCACTAATGAAAAACTGTTTTTT
>TRBD1|TRBV5-1|.|TRBJ1-1
CASSSAQGATEAFF
TGCGCCAGCAGTTCCGCTCAGGGGGCCACTGAAGCTTTCTTT
>.|TRBV3-1|.|TRBJ2-7
CASSRIGQTYEQYF
TGTGCCAGCAGCCGAATTGGACAGACCTACGAGCAGTACTTC